These 18 T cell receptor beta chains share one sample of origin, sequenced in a study of cytomegalovirus exposure and HLA in healthy donors. 13 Jbeta primers and 60 Vbeta primers were used for the PCR. Using immunoSEQ multiplex PCR, the repertoire was profiled, and TCRdb retains in-frame clones only, with some absent. The profile shows around 100,000 clones, about four fifths of them singletons. The sequenced sample was PBMCs. The receptors originated from a man aged 35-49 years in good health and CMV-seropositive.

V gene TRBV27 combines with J gene TRBJ2-3; the D gene is possibly TRBD1 (6 bases). CDR3 length: 16 amino acids. Germline V gives CDR1 MNHEY, CDR2 SMNVEV (reference sequence). V dropped 0 bases and J dropped 1 base, with 11 bases sitting between them. The CDR3 DNA follows: TGTGCCAGCAGTTTATCAAGGGGGTTTGGCACAGATACGCAGTATTTT. This encodes CASSLSRGFGTDTQYF.

V and J are TRBV7-7 and TRBJ2-7; possibly TRBD2 for D (6 bases). Germline CDR1 and CDR2: SSHAT and FNYEAQ (reference sequence). The V end was cut by 2 bases, the J end by 4 bases, with 9 bases between. This CDR3 region has 13 residues. The CDR3 sequence is CASSLTGEYEQYF. CDR3 nucleotide sequence: TGTGCCAGCAGCTTAACGGGAGAGTACGAGCAGTACTTC.

This clone appeared a single time. The J gene is TRBJ2-3, the V gene TRBV6-5; TRBD1 is a possible D gene (6 bases). The CDR3 sequence is 11 residues long. Germline V lookup: CDR1 MNHEY, CDR2 SVGAGI. V lost 8 bases and J lost 4, with 7 bases in between. CDR3 region: CASYRADTQYF. CDR3 coding DNA: TGTGCCAGCTACAGGGCAGATACGCAGTATTTT.

The V call is TRBV10-1, the J call TRBJ2-7, with 8 bases aligning to TRBD2. CDR1 and CDR2 (germline): WNHNN, SYGVQD (reference sequence). The CDR3 totals 16 residues. V lost 3 bases to trimming and J lost 4 bases; unmatched junction nucleotides: 11. The CDR3 region is CASSDLGRGAGYEQYF. The CDR3 DNA reads TGCGCCAGCAGTGACCTCGGGAGGGGAGCAGGATACGAGCAGTACTTC.

V usage is TRBV4-2 and J usage is TRBJ2-6; TRBD1 aligns across 7 bases. Per germline, CDR1 LGHNA and CDR2 YNFKEQ. This CDR3 region has 17 residues. V gave up 4 bases and J gave up 2 bases; unmatched junction bases: 8. The CDR3 DNA follows: TGTGCCAGCAGCCCCCGGGACAGAACTGCTGGGGCCAACGTCCTGACTTTC. It is translated as CASSPRDRTAGANVLTF.

The chain carries TRBV10-3 and TRBJ1-1; TRBD1 agrees at 7 bases. V trimming: 7 bases; J trimming: 3 bases; junction bases outside the gene matches: 5. The CDR3 length is 13 residues. From germline, CDR1 is ENHRY and CDR2 SYGVKD. The CDR3 DNA reads TGTGCCATCAAGGGTGACAGGGACACTGAAGCTTTCTTT. Its translation: CAIKGDRDTEAFF.

This sequence joins TRBV18 and TRBJ1-5; 8 bases fit TRBD1. Per germline, CDR1 KGHSH and CDR2 LQKENI. The V gene end was trimmed by 4 bases and the J gene end by 0 bases; junction bases not matched to a gene: 5. This CDR3 region has 16 residues. The CDR3 is CASSLTGTGSNQPQHF. DNA for the CDR3: TGTGCCAGCTCACTGACCGGGACAGGTAGCAATCAGCCCCAGCATTTT.

The count of this clone is one. V usage is TRBV6-1 and J usage is TRBJ2-5; D is perhaps TRBD1 (5 bases). The CDR3 contains 13 residues. Per germline, CDR1 MNHNS and CDR2 SASEGT. The V and J ends lost 7 bases and 5 bases respectively, with 14 bases between them. CDR3 in amino acids: CASIPGFRETQYF. The CDR3 region has the DNA TGTGCCAGCATTCCAGGGTTCAGGGAGACCCAGTACTTC.

This chain uses TRBV14 with TRBJ2-3, with D hard to call. V lost 2 bases, J lost 1 base, and 10 bases lay in between. Germline CDR1 SGHDN, CDR2 FVKESK. The CDR3 extends over 15 amino acids. CDR3 amino acids: CASSQWRGGTDTQYF. As DNA, the CDR3 is TGTGCCAGCAGCCAATGGCGCGGCGGCACAGATACGCAGTATTTT.

The chain links TRBV7-9 to TRBJ1-3, with D perhaps TRBD1 (5 bases). The CDR3 has 13 residues. V dropped 4 bases and J dropped 8 bases, with 12 bases sitting between them. Germline V gene lookup returns CDR1 SEHNR and CDR2 FQNEAQ (reference sequence). Written as DNA, the CDR3 is TGTGCCAGCAGCTCAGACCCGGGGGACACCATATATTTT. Translation gives CASSSDPGDTIYF.

The chain is built from TRBV19 and TRBJ1-4, with 7 bases fitting TRBD1. CDR3 length: 11 amino acids. Trimming took 3 bases from V and 14 from J; bases not matched to a gene: 3. The germline V gene encodes CDR1 LNHDA and CDR2 SQIVND (reference sequence). The CDR3 here is CASSIEGQLFF. In nucleotides, the CDR3 is TGTGCCAGTAGTATTGAGGGACAGCTGTTTTTT.

V is TRBV6-5 and J is TRBJ1-1; 9 bases match TRBD1. V gave up 5 bases and J gave up 3 bases; unmatched junction bases: 7. Germline CDR1 reads MNHEY; CDR2 reads SVGAGI. The CDR3 length is 15 residues. CDR3 loop: CASSPHRGRDTEAFF. In DNA, the CDR3 is TGTGCCAGCAGTCCCCACAGGGGGCGCGACACTGAAGCTTTCTTT.

The table lists this clone with a count of one. The CDR3 DNA sequence: TGTGCCAGCAGTTACCAAGGGAGTAGAGATGGCTACACCTTC. It yields the protein CASSYQGSRDGYTF. The rearrangement links TRBV6-5 to TRBJ1-2; the D is unclear. Germline CDR1 reads MNHEY; CDR2 reads SVGAGI. Trimming took 2 bases from V and 6 from J, leaving 13 bases between them. This CDR3 has 14 amino acids.

The J gene is TRBJ1-2, the V gene TRBV6-1; D might be TRBD1 (6 bases). The V end was cut by 7 bases, the J end by 4 bases, with 13 bases between. Germline V CDR1 and CDR2: MNHNS, SASEGT. CDR3 length: 13 amino acids. CDR3 in amino acids: CASNGQTFYGYTF. The DNA of the CDR3 is TGTGCCAGCAATGGACAGACCTTCTATGGCTACACCTTC.

The CDR3 sequence is CASSYRSSYNEQFF. Here the CDR3 DNA reads TGTGCCAGCAGTTACAGGAGCTCCTACAATGAGCAGTTCTTC. The V call is TRBV6-5, the J call TRBJ2-1; D is unclear. Germline loops: CDR1 MNHEY, CDR2 SVGAGI. V dropped 2 bases and J dropped 0 bases, with 5 bases sitting between them. The CDR3 sequence is 14 residues long.

CDR3 DNA: TGTGCCAGCAGCTTGGGAGGCGCGAACACCGGGGAGCTGTTTTTT. Its protein is CASSLGGANTGELFF. The gene calls are TRBV7-9 and TRBJ2-2; tentatively, D is TRBD2 (6 bases). The CDR3 contains 15 residues. CDR1 is SEHNR and CDR2 is FQNEAQ in the germline V gene (reference sequence). The V end was cut by 3 bases, the J end by 0 bases, with 8 bases between.

The CDR3 spells CASSWDTNTEAFF. Written as DNA, the CDR3 is TGTGCCAGTAGTTGGGACACGAACACTGAAGCTTTCTTT. The V call is TRBV19, the J call TRBJ1-1, with a possible D match to TRBD1 (6 bases). The CDR3 has 13 amino acids. Trimming pared 5 bases from V and 1 base from J, leaving 8 bases between. Germline CDR1 and CDR2: LNHDA and SQIVND (reference sequence).

The J gene is TRBJ2-3, the V gene TRBV4-1, with 9 bases aligning to TRBD2. Germline lookup yields CDR1 MGHRA and CDR2 YSYEKL. There are 16 residues in the CDR3. V gave up 8 bases and J gave up 4 bases; unmatched junction bases: 13. The CDR3 loop is CASGGRAGGRADTQYF. CDR3 nucleotides: TGCGCCAGCGGCGGGCGAGCGGGGGGACGGGCAGATACGCAGTATTTT.